This paragraph reports one T cell receptor (beta chain). As yet, its antigen is unknown. Per germline, CDR1 SGHVS and CDR2 FQNEAQ. Trimming pared 5 bases from V and 8 bases from J, leaving 15 bases between. This CDR3 spans 13 amino acids. The data were taken from a study of T cell repertoires in cytomegalovirus infection. Study-level information: The authors used CMV epitopes that were HLA-C-restricted (recently identified) and HLA-B-restricted (well studied). General study results and limits: HLA-C-restricted TCR beta clonotypes specific for CMV led the ex vivo response. Carriage of CMV together with the relevant HLA was identifiable through cumulative public TCR beta family frequency.

TCRdb ran MiXCR on the reads and lists one entry per CDR3 protein. The sample records 350,000 to 400,000 distinct CDR3 sequences, about 34% being singletons. This clonotype originated in a human donor in good health (CMV status not recorded). Some clones in this sample may be carry-over from other donors' samples. Sequencing used cultured PBMCs, obtained from culture after CMV antigen stimulation. The chain links TRBV7-8 to TRBJ1-2; TRBD1 might be the D (5 bases). The CDR3 coding sequence is TGTGCCAGCAGCACAGGTCAGGGCCGCGGCTACACCTTC. Translating it yields CASSTGQGRGYTF.